The rows below give T cell receptor beta chains drawn from one sample of a study of T cell responses to AZD1222 COVID-19 vaccine. The repertoire was sequenced with immunoSEQ multiplex PCR; TCRdb's copy has only in-frame clones and lacks some. In the table there are roughly 120,000 clones, 86% of which are singletons. This sample comprised peripheral blood, obtained 28 days after the second AZD1222 dose. These receptors came from an adult who received the AZD1222 COVID-19 vaccine. The CDR3 runs from the conserved cysteine through the conserved F or W. A D gene is named only where the DNA matches it firmly. The listing skips clone size in some rows; elsewhere it reads once, few, many or a size class.

V gene: TRBV3-1/TRBV3-2; D gene: TRBD2; J gene: TRBJ2-7; clone size: .; CDR3 protein: CASSWTSGGGEQYF; CDR3 DNA: TGTGCCAGCAGCTGGACTAGCGGGGGGGGCGAGCAGTACTTC
V gene: TRBV5-1; D gene: .; J gene: TRBJ2-3; clone size: .; CDR3 protein: CASRKQGMADTQYF; CDR3 DNA: TGCGCCAGCAGGAAACAGGGAATGGCAGATACGCAGTATTTT
V gene: TRBV19; D gene: TRBD1; J gene: TRBJ1-5; clone size: many; CDR3 protein: CASSRQGAGQPQHF; CDR3 DNA: TGTGCCAGTAGTAGACAGGGGGCGGGTCAGCCCCAGCATTTT
V gene: TRBV2; D gene: .; J gene: TRBJ2-7; clone size: once; CDR3 protein: CASSEKGLANYEQYF; CDR3 DNA: TGTGCCAGCAGTGAAAAGGGGCTAGCGAACTACGAGCAGTACTTC
V gene: TRBV3-1/TRBV3-2; D gene: .; J gene: TRBJ1-1; clone size: once; CDR3 protein: CASSQEQAKTEAFF; CDR3 DNA: TGTGCCAGCAGCCAAGAACAGGCTAAAACTGAAGCTTTCTTT
V gene: TRBV15; D gene: .; J gene: TRBJ1-5; clone size: .; CDR3 protein: CATSRDRVGHSNQPQHF; CDR3 DNA: TGTGCCACCAGCAGAGATCGTGTGGGCCATAGCAATCAGCCCCAGCATTTT
V gene: TRBV6-6; D gene: TRBD1; J gene: TRBJ1-4; clone size: .; CDR3 protein: CASRGGTGNEKLFF; CDR3 DNA: TGTGCCAGCCGGGGAGGGACAGGGAATGAAAAACTGTTTTTT
V gene: TRBV3-1/TRBV3-2; D gene: .; J gene: TRBJ1-5; clone size: .; CDR3 protein: CASSHAPRRGNQPQHF; CDR3 DNA: TGTGCCAGCAGCCATGCCCCCAGGCGAGGCAATCAGCCCCAGCATTTT
V gene: TRBV11-2; D gene: .; J gene: TRBJ1-2; clone size: .; CDR3 protein: CASSVDSATDGYTF; CDR3 DNA: TGTGCCAGCAGCGTGGATAGCGCGACGGATGGCTACACCTTC
V gene: TRBV2; D gene: .; J gene: TRBJ1-5; clone size: .; CDR3 protein: CASSPDALAGNQPQHF; CDR3 DNA: TGTGCCAGCAGTCCGGACGCACTGGCGGGCAATCAGCCCCAGCATTTT
V gene: TRBV5-1; D gene: TRBD1; J gene: TRBJ1-1; clone size: .; CDR3 protein: CASSRTGVNTEAFF; CDR3 DNA: TGCGCCAGCAGCCGGACAGGGGTGAACACTGAAGCTTTCTTT
V gene: TRBV10-2; D gene: TRBD2; J gene: TRBJ2-7; clone size: .; CDR3 protein: CASNGGGNEQYF; CDR3 DNA: TGCGCCAGCAACGGGGGGGGAAACGAGCAGTACTTC
V gene: TRBV5-8; D gene: TRBD1; J gene: TRBJ2-5; clone size: .; CDR3 protein: CASSLGQGAIQETQYF; CDR3 DNA: TGTGCCAGCAGCTTGGGTCAGGGGGCGATACAGGAGACCCAGTACTTC
V gene: TRBV7-3; D gene: .; J gene: TRBJ1-1; clone size: .; CDR3 protein: CASSLGPPNTEAFF; CDR3 DNA: TGTGCCAGCAGCCTGGGACCCCCGAACACTGAAGCTTTCTTT
V gene: TRBV5-1; D gene: .; J gene: TRBJ1-1; clone size: .; CDR3 protein: CASGWGENTEAFF; CDR3 DNA: TGCGCCAGCGGGTGGGGAGAGAACACTGAAGCTTTCTTT
V gene: TRBV6-5; D gene: TRBD2; J gene: TRBJ2-1; clone size: .; CDR3 protein: CASSYFGTSGGKQFF; CDR3 DNA: TGTGCCAGCAGTTACTTCGGGACTAGCGGGGGTAAGCAGTTCTTC
V gene: TRBV28; D gene: .; J gene: TRBJ2-7; clone size: .; CDR3 protein: CASSLDVGIPSRQYF; CDR3 DNA: TGTGCCAGCAGTTTAGATGTCGGTATCCCTTCGAGGCAGTACTTC
V gene: TRBV6-6; D gene: .; J gene: TRBJ1-1; clone size: .; CDR3 protein: CASRSAAVVNTEAFF; CDR3 DNA: TGTGCCAGTCGGTCGGCGGCGGTGGTGAACACTGAAGCTTTCTTT
V gene: TRBV12-3/TRBV12-4; D gene: .; J gene: TRBJ1-2; clone size: once; CDR3 protein: CASSDRRGLGYTF; CDR3 DNA: TGTGCCAGCAGTGACCGACGAGGGTTGGGCTACACCTTC
V gene: TRBV28; D gene: .; J gene: TRBJ1-2; clone size: few; CDR3 protein: CATGLGSNYGYTF; CDR3 DNA: TGTGCCACCGGATTGGGGTCCAACTATGGCTACACCTTC
V gene: TRBV19; D gene: .; J gene: TRBJ1-5; clone size: .; CDR3 protein: CASSRSNQPQHF; CDR3 DNA: TGTGCCAGTAGTAGAAGCAATCAGCCCCAGCATTTT
V gene: TRBV28; D gene: TRBD1; J gene: TRBJ2-3; clone size: .; CDR3 protein: CASSLRQGATGDTQYF; CDR3 DNA: TGTGCCAGCAGTTTGAGGCAGGGGGCCACCGGGGATACGCAGTATTTT
V gene: TRBV7-9; D gene: .; J gene: TRBJ1-2; clone size: once; CDR3 protein: CASSSNRDPYGYTF; CDR3 DNA: TGTGCCAGCAGCTCCAATAGGGACCCCTATGGCTACACCTTC
V gene: TRBV7-9; D gene: TRBD2; J gene: TRBJ2-1; clone size: .; CDR3 protein: CASSISGGALSSYNEQFF; CDR3 DNA: TGTGCCAGCAGCATCAGCGGGGGGGCACTTAGCTCCTACAATGAGCAGTTCTTC
V gene: TRBV27; D gene: TRBD1; J gene: TRBJ1-2; clone size: .; CDR3 protein: CASRTGEGYTF; CDR3 DNA: TGTGCCAGCAGGACAGGGGAGGGCTACACCTTC